The clone carrying this T cell receptor (beta chain) was found a few times. Its specificity is unknown. Each CDR3 protein is one row after TCRdb ran MiXCR on the 5' RACE reads. Here the sample spans 65,000 to 90,000 distinct CDR3 sequences, 10% to 15% being singletons. Trimming removed 6 bases at V and 7 bases at J, with 25 bases between. The CDR3 has 16 residues. Germline CDR1 reads MNHEY; CDR2 reads SMNVEV (reference sequence). This entry is derived from a study of T-cell memory formation after mild COVID-19. Points from the study as a whole: That cross-reactive memory joined was suggested by some responding clones appearing in pre-infection memory.

The chain carries TRBV27 and TRBJ2-7, with D perhaps being TRBD1 or TRBD2 (6 bases each). The sample was PBMCs or a T cell subset sorted from them (not recorded which). The clonotype was recovered from a young man who had mild COVID-19 (a few samples of this study predate the infection). Cell type and time point are not known. CDR3 in amino acids: CASSPTQGRSSVEQYF. The CDR3 DNA follows: TGTGCCAGCAGCCCGACCCAGGGGAGGTCCTCGGTTGAGCAGTACTTC.